These 14 T cell receptor beta chains share one sample of origin, sequenced in a study of TET2 disruption in CD19-targeted CAR T cells listed by TCRdb under 2018. This sample's treatment or condition label indicates: autologous CTL019 cells: CD19 CAR with 4-1BB and CD3 zeta domains. The receptor library was made with the immunoSEQ multiplex PCR assay. TCRdb took this table from immuneACCESS and kept in-frame rearrangements with V and J called. Such tables lack part of the clones; where checked against another copy, unresolved V genes explain under half of the gap, and the rest is unexplained. This sample's records show about 26,000 clones. Under 2.5% of the sample is taken by the ten largest. For these receptors, no antigen is known. The sample here was CD8- CAR+ T cells sorted from cultured blood T cells, taken for CD19 CAR T cell therapy. This sample's cell subset or site label indicates: CD8-negative CAR-positive T cells from the infusion product. The origin of the receptors is a man aged 65 to 79 with chronic lymphocytic leukemia.

As concerns this clone: The observed sequence ends 3 residues before the CDR3 terminus, with the missing tail filled in from the germline J gene. The chain couples TRBV10-3 to TRBJ2-2, with TRBD1 as a possible D gene (5 bases). The germline V gene has CDR1 ENHRY and CDR2 SYGVKD. This CDR3 region has 15 residues. V lost 4 bases, J lost 5 bases, and 14 bases lay in between. CDR3 region: CAISVDRTFTGELFF. The covered CDR3 bases are TGTGCCATCAGTGTGGATAGGACATTTACCGGGGAG.

About this clone: The read halts 3 residues ahead of the CDR3 end, with the missing end drawn from the germline J gene. The V and J genes are TRBV18 and TRBJ1-5; possibly TRBD1 for D (5 bases). Germline loops: CDR1 KGHSH, CDR2 LQKENI. The length of the CDR3 is 13 residues. CDR3 protein: CASSPEVQGPQHF. The covered CDR3 bases are TGTGCCAGCTCACCCGAGGTTCAGGGACCC.

A remark on this clone: The CDR3 end falls 3 residues outside the read, so it is completed with the germline J gene. The chain combines TRBV9 with TRBJ2-3; 7 bases are shared with TRBD1. The CDR3 sequence is 15 residues long. Trimming took 3 bases from V and 4 from J; bases not matched to a gene: 8. CDR1 and CDR2 from the germline V gene are SGDLS and YYNGEE. CDR3 bases read: TGTGCCAGCAGCGCCGGCCAACAGGGGTCAGATACG. Translation gives CASSAGQQGSDT. The entire CDR3 protein is CASSAGQQGSDTQYF.

In the case of this clone: The missing CDR3 end, 3 residues past where the read stops, is filled in from the germline J gene. The rearrangement uses TRBV20-1 and TRBJ1-5; 11 nucleotides agree with TRBD1. This CDR3 is built from 15 residues. The V gene end was trimmed by 2 bases and the J gene end by 3 bases; junction bases not matched to a gene: 3. Germline CDR1 is DFQATT and CDR2 is SNEGSKA (reference sequence). The sequenced CDR3 bases are TGCAGTGCTAGACCCGGACAGGGGGCCAATCAGCCC. It encodes CSARPGQGANQP. The CDR3 in its entirety is CSARPGQGANQPQHF.

Concerning this clone: Sequencing ends 3 residues short of the CDR3 end; the germline J gene provides the rest. The rearrangement joins TRBV6-4 to TRBJ1-1; D perhaps matches TRBD1 (6 bases). The CDR3 totals 14 residues. Germline V gene data show CDR1 as MRHNA and CDR2 as SNTAGT. The CDR3 DNA, read in part, is TGTGCCAGCAGTGAGCAGGGGTCCAGTGAAAAA. It codes for CASSEQGSSEK. In full, the CDR3 reads CASSEQGSSEKAFF.

In regard to this clone: The sequenced fragment ends 3 residues before the CDR3 boundary, so the rest is inferred from the germline J gene. The chain joins TRBV10-2 to TRBJ2-4, with TRBD1 identical over 8 bases. Germline V lookup: CDR1 WSHSY, CDR2 SAAADI. The CDR3 length is 12 residues. The sequenced CDR3 bases are TGCGCCAGCAGGACAGGGGATCAGCCT. It is translated as CASRTGDQP. Given in full, the CDR3 is CASRTGDQPQYF.

To note about this clone: The CDR3 extends 3 residues past the end of the read, so its final part is completed from the germline J gene. The V call is TRBV20-1, the J call TRBJ1-2; maybe TRBD1 (6 bases). Germline V gene data show CDR1 as DFQATT and CDR2 as SNEGSKA (reference sequence). This CDR3 region has 15 residues. Deletions cut 0 bases from V and 5 bases from J, with 16 bases between. CDR3 DNA (partial): TGCAGTGCTAGAGACAGGGGAGGAATGGGATATGGC. It codes for CSARDRGGMGYG. The CDR3, in full, reads CSARDRGGMGYGYTF.

Comments on this clone: The read ends 3 residues before the CDR3 terminus; that terminus is restored from the germline J gene. The chain uses TRBV20-1 and TRBJ1-1, with 9 bases fitting TRBD1. The CDR3 extends over 13 amino acids. With 6 bases clipped from V and 2 bases from J, the junction kept 4 bases outside the gene matches. CDR1 is DFQATT and CDR2 is SNEGSKA in the germline V gene (reference sequence). CDR3 in amino acids: CSAPGQGNTEAFF. CDR3 DNA, as far as it was read: TGCAGTGCCCCGGGACAGGGAAACACTGAA.

The CDR3 here is CASSLQTGQGKTQYF. The covered CDR3 bases are TGTGCCAGCAGCTTACAAACGGGACAGGGAAAGACT. The genes are TRBV11-2 and TRBJ2-4; 9 bases map to TRBD1. The observed sequence ends 3 residues before the CDR3 terminus, with the missing tail filled in from the germline J gene. CDR1 is SGHAT, CDR2 FQNNGV, per germline. The CDR3 is made up of 15 amino acids.

This clone shows up as medium-sized by frequency. Coverage ceases 3 residues before the CDR3 finishes, and the germline J gene fills in the end. The chain carries TRBV10-3 and TRBJ2-1; 8 bases are a match to TRBD2. The CDR3 totals 15 residues. CDR1 ENHRY and CDR2 SYGVKD come from the germline V gene. J was trimmed by 6 bases and V by 3 bases; bases with no gene match: 7. CDR3 region: CAISDGTRGINEQFF. Partial CDR3 DNA: TGTGCCATCAGTGATGGGACTAGAGGTATCAATGAG.

Comments on this clone: Read coverage stops 3 residues before the CDR3 terminus; the germline J gene supplies the remainder. The rearrangement links TRBV11-2 to TRBJ1-1; D call uncertain. There are 15 residues in the CDR3. V lost 6 bases to trimming and J lost 0 bases, with 14 bases between them. The germline V gene has CDR1 SGHAT and CDR2 FQNNGV. Partial CDR3 DNA: TGTGCCAGCAGTACTACGGTTACTATGAACACTGAA. It specifies CASSTTVTMNTE. The whole CDR3 reads CASSTTVTMNTEAFF. Full variable domain (rest looked up from reference TRBV11-2 and TRBJ1-1): EAGVAQSPRYKIIEKRQSVAFWCNPISGHATLYWYQQILGQGPKLLIQFQNNGVVDDSQLPKDRFSAERLKGVDSTLKIQPAKLEDSAVYLCASSTTVTMNTEAFFGQGTRLTVV.

Worth noting for this clone: The read halts 3 residues ahead of the CDR3 end, with the missing end drawn from the germline J gene. The rearrangement joins TRBV29-1 to TRBJ2-6; D call uncertain. The CDR3 spans 12 residues. Germline-derived CDR1 and CDR2 are SQVTM and ANQGSEA. Trimming left V 6 bases short and J 5 bases short, with 8 bases between. The CDR3 region is CSVPGRANVLTF. The sequenced part of the CDR3 DNA is TGCAGCGTCCCCGGTAGGGCCAACGTC.

About this clone itself: Sequencing ends 3 residues short of the CDR3 end; the germline J gene provides the rest. The chain has TRBV19 and TRBJ1-2; no clear D gene. The CDR3 sequence is 12 residues long. Germline V gives CDR1 LNHDA, CDR2 SQIVND (reference sequence). CDR3 amino acids: CASSESTDTYTF. The CDR3 DNA, read in part, is TGTGCCAGTAGTGAGAGTACAGATACC.

On this clone itself: The CDR3 is cut off 3 residues early in the read; its end comes from the germline J gene. V usage is TRBV5-1 and J usage is TRBJ1-4, with D unclear. Trimming pared 0 bases from V and 0 bases from J, leaving 9 bases between. The CDR3 totals 16 residues. Germline V CDR1 and CDR2: SGHRS, YFSETQ. The sequenced CDR3 bases are TGCGCCAGCAGCTTGGAGGGCGCAGCAACTAATGAAAAA. Translated, it gives CASSLEGAATNEK. The complete CDR3 protein is CASSLEGAATNEKLFF.